This T cell receptor (beta chain) was profiled in a study of blood T cell repertoires in COVID-19. Study information: COVID-19 samples from acute and convalescent phases originated in the United States, Italy and Spain. T cells, B-cell-depleted T cells, or PBMCs supplied cDNA or gDNA.

Per the original data handling: Reference gene primers were amplified, and this amplification served to estimate nucleated cell counts. Assay: immunoSEQ multiplex PCR; the TCRdb copy retains only in-frame clones and omits some. V, J and clone size are taken as reported in that table, and D and trimming were inferred from the DNA itself. The data show about 490,000 clones, approximately 85% seen once. This CDR3 spans 12 amino acids. CDR1 and CDR2 (germline): GTSNPN, SVGIG (reference sequence). Trimming removed 5 bases from V and 4 bases from J, with 9 bases in between. This TCR was recovered from a human donor in a cohort sampled during active COVID-19. Sequencing used peripheral blood. The chain links TRBV30 to TRBJ1-3, with D maybe TRBD1 (5 bases). CDR3 protein: CAWEGSGNTIYF. CDR3 DNA: TGTGCCTGGGAGGGGTCGGGAAACACCATATATTTT. Drawing the rest from reference TRBV30 and TRBJ1-3, the complete variable domain is SQTIHQWPATLVQPVGSPLSLECTVEGTSNPNLYWYRQAAGRGLQLLFYSVGIGQISSEVPQNLSASRPQDRQFILSSKKLLLSDSGFYLCAWEGSGNTIYFGEGSWLTVV.